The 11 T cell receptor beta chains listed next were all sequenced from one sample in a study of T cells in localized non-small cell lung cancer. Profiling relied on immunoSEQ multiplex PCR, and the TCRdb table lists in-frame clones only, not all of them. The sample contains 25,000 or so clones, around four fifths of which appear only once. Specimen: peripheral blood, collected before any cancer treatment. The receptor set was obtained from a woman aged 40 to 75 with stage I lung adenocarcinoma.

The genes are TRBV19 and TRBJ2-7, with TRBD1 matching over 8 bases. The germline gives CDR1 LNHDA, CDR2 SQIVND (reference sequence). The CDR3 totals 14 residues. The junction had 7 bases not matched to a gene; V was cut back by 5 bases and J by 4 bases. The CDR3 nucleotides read TGTGCCAGTAGTCTCAGGGGGCTGGCGTACGAGCAGTACTTC. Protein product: CASSLRGLAYEQYF.

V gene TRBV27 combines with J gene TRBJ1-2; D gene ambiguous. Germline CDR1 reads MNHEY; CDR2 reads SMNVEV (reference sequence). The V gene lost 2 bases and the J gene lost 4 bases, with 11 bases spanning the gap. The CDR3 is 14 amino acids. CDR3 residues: CASSLSPRSYGYTF. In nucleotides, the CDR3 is TGTGCCAGCAGTTTAAGCCCCAGGTCCTATGGCTACACCTTC.

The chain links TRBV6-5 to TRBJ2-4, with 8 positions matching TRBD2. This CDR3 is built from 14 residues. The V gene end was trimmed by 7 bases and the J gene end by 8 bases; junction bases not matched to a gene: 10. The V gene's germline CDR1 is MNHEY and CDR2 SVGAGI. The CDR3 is CASTPPGGVDIQYF. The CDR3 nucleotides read TGTGCCAGCACCCCCCCCGGGGGGGTGGACATTCAGTACTTC.

CDR3 sequence (DNA): TGTGCCAGCAGCTTGTTCGCAGGTAACAATCAGCCCCAGCATTTT. It yields the protein CASSLFAGNNQPQHF. V and J are TRBV5-6 and TRBJ1-5; D gene ambiguous. The CDR3 runs 15 residues. Germline CDR1 and CDR2: SGHDT and YYEEEE. V gave up 1 base and J gave up 3 bases, with 11 bases separating them.

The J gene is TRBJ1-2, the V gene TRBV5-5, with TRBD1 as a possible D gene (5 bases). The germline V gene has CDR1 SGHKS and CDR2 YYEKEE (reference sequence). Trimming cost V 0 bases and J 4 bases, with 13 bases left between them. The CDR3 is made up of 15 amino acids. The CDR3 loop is CASSLEGNVGYGYTF. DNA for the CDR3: TGTGCCAGCAGCTTGGAGGGGAATGTAGGCTATGGCTACACCTTC.

The CDR3: CASSPSSQSSYEQYF. The DNA of the CDR3 is TGTGCCAGCAGCCCCTCATCGCAGAGCTCCTACGAGCAGTACTTC. This rearrangement joins TRBV27 to TRBJ2-7; D gene uncertain. Germline CDR1 is MNHEY and CDR2 is SMNVEV (reference sequence). V was trimmed by 6 bases and J by 0 bases, leaving 15 bases between them. The CDR3 is 15 amino acids.

This CDR3 is CASSPGNKETQYF. DNA for the CDR3: TGTGCCAGCTCACCCGGGAACAAAGAGACCCAGTACTTC. The chain combines TRBV18 with TRBJ2-5; maybe TRBD2 (5 bases). CDR3 size: 13 residues. The V end lost 3 bases, the J end lost 3 bases, and 8 bases lay between the germline ends. Looked up from germline, CDR1 is KGHSH and CDR2 is LQKENI. The whole variable domain, remainder taken from reference TRBV18 and TRBJ2-5, is NAGVMQNPRHLVRRRGQEARLRCSPMKGHSHVYWYRQLPEEGLKFMVYLQKENIIDESGMPKERFSAEFPKEGPSILRIQQVVRGDSAAYFCASSPGNKETQYFGPGTRLLVL.

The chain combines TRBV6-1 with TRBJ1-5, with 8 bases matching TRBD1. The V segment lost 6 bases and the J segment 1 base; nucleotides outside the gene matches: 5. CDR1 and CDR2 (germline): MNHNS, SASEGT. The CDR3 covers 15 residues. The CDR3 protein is CASRPWTGSNQPQHF. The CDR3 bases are TGTGCCAGCAGACCCTGGACAGGGAGCAATCAGCCCCAGCATTTT.

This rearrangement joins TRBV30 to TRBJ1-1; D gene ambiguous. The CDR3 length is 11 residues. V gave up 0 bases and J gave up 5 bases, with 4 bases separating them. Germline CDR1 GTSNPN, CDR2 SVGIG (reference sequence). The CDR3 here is CAWSVLTEAFF. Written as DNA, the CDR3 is TGTGCCTGGAGTGTACTTACTGAAGCTTTCTTT. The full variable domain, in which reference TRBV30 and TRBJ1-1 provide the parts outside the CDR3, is SQTIHQWPATLVQPVGSPLSLECTVEGTSNPNLYWYRQAAGRGLQLLFYSVGIGQISSEVPQNLSASRPQDRQFILSSKKLLLSDSGFYLCAWSVLTEAFFGQGTRLTVV.

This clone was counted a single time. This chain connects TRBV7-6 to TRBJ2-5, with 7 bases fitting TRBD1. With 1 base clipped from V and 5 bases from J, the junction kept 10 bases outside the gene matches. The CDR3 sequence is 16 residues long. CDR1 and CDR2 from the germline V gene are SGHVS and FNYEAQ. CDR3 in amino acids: CASSLETGWLTETQYF. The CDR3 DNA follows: TGTGCCAGCAGCTTAGAGACAGGGTGGTTGACGGAGACCCAGTACTTC. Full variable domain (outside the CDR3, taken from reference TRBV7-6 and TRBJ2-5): GAGVSQSPRYKVTKRGQDVALRCDPISGHVSLYWYRQALGQGPEFLTYFNYEAQQDKSGLPNDRFSAERPEGSISTLTIQRTEQRDSAMYRCASSLETGWLTETQYFGPGTRLLVL.

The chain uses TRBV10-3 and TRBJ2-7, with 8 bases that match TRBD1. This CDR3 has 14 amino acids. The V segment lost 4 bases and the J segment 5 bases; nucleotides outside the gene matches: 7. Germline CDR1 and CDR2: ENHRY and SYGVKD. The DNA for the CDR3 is TGTGCCATCAGTGGGGATCTGGGACAGGACGAGCAGTACTTC. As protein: CAISGDLGQDEQYF.